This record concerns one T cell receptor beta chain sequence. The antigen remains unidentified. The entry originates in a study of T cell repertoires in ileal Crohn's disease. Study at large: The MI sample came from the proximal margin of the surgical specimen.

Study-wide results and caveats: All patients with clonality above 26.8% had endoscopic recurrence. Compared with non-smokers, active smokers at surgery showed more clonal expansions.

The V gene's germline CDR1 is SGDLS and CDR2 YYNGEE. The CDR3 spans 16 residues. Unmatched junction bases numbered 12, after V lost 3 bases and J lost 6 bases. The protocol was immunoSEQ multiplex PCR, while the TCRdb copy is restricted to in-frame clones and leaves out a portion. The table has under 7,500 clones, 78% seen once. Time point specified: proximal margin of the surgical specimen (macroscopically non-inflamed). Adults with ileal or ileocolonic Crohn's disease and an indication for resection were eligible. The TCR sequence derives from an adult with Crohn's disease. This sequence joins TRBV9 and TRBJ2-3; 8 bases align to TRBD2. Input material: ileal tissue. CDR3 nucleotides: TGTGCCAGCAGCGCCGGGGGGGCAGGGCGGTCGGATACGCAGTATTTT. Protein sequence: CASSAGGAGRSDTQYF.